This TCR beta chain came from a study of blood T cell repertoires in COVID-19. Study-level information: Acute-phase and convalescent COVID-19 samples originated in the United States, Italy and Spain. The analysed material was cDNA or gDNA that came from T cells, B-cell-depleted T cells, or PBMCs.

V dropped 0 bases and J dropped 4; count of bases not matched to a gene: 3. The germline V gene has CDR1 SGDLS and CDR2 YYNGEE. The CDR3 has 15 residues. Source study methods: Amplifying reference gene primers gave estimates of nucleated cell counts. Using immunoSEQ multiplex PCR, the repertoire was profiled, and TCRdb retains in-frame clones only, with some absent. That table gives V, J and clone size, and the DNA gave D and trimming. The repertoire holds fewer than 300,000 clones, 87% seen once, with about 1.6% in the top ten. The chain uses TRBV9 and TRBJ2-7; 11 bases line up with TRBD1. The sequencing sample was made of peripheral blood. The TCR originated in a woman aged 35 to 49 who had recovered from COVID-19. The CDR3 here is CASSVGTGGRYEQYF. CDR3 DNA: TGTGCCAGCAGCGTAGGGACAGGGGGCAGGTACGAGCAGTACTTC. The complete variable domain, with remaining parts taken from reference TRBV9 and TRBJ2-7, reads DSGVTQTPKHLITATGQRVTLRCSPRSGDLSVYWYQQSLDQGLQFLIQYYNGEERAKGNILERFSAQQFPDLHSELNLSSLELGDSALYFCASSVGTGGRYEQYFGPGTRLTVT.